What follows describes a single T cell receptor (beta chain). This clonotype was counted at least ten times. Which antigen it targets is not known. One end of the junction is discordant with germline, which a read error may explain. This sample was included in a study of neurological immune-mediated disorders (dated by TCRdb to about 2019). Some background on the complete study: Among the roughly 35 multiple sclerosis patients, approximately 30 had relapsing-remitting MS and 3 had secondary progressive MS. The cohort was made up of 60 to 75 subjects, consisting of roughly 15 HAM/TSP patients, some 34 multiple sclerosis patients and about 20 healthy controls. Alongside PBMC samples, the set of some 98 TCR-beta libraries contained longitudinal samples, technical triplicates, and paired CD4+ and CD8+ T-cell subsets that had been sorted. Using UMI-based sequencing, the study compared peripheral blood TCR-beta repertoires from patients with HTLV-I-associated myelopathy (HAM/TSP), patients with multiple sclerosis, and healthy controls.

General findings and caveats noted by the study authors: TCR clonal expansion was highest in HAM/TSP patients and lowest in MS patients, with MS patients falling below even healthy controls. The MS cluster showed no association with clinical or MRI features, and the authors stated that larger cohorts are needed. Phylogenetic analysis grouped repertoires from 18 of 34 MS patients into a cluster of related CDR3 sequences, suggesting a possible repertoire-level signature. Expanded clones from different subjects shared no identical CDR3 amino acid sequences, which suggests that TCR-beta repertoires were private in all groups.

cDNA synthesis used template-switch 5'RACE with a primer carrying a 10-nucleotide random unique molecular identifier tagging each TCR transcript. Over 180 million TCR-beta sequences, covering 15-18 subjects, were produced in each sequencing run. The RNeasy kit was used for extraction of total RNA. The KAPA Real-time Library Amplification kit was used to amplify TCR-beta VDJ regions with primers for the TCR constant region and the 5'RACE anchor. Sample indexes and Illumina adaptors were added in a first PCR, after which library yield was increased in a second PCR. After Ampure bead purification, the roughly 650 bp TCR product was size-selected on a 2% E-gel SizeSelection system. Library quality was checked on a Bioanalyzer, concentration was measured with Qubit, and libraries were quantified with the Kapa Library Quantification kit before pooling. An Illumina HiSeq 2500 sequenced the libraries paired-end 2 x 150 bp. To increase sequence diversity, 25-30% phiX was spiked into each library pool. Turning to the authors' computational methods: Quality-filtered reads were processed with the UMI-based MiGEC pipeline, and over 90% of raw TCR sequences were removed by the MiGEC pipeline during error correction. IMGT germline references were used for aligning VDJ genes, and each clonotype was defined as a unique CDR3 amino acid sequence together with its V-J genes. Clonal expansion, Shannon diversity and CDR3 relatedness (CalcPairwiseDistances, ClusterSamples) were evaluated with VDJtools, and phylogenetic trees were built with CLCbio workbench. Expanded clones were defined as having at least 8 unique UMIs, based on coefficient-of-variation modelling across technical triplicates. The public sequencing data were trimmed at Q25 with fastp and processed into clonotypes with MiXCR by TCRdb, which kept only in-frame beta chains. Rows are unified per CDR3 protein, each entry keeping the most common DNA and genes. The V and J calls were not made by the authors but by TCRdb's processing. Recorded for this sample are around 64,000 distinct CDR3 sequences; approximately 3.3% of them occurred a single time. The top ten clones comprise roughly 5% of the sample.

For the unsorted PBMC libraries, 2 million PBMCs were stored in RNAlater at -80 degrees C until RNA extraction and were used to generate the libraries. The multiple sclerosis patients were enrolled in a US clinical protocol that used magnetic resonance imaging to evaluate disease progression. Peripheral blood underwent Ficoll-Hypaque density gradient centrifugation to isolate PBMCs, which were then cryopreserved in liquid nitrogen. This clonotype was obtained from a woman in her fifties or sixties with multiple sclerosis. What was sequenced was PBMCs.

For the CDR3, the sequence is CASSLDLYEQYF. At the DNA level, the sequence is TGCGCCAGCAGTTTGGACCTTTACGAGCAGTACTTC. The rearrangement joined TRBV5-1 to TRBJ2-7; the D gene cannot be resolved reliably. The germline V gene encodes CDR1 SGHRS and CDR2 YFSETQ. The CDR3 holds 12 amino acids from the cysteine to the phenylalanine. CDR3 DNA only is kept here, 36 bases in frame from base 1.